One sample yielded the 25 T cell receptor beta chains listed below, sequenced in a study of STAT5B mutations in CD4+ large granular lymphocyte leukemia. Generated by immunoSEQ multiplex PCR, the TCRdb table keeps only in-frame clones and is missing some. In the table there are roughly 34,000 clones, approximately 82% of which are singletons. Sequencing used CD4+ T cells from blood buffy coats. The receptors come from a human donor in good health.

This chain uses TRBV4-2 with TRBJ2-3; the D gene is possibly TRBD2 (5 bases). With 1 base removed from V and 0 bases from J, the gap between germline ends came to 11 bases. The CDR3 sequence is 16 residues long. Germline CDR1 is LGHNA and CDR2 is YNFKEQ. The CDR3 region is CASSQGTFPSTDTQYF. The CDR3, as DNA: TGTGCCAGCAGCCAAGGGACTTTCCCTAGCACAGATACGCAGTATTTT.

The rearrangement links TRBV7-9 to TRBJ2-3; 7 nucleotides line up with TRBD2. There are 16 residues in the CDR3. The V gene end was trimmed by 5 bases and the J gene end by 0 bases; junction bases not matched to a gene: 8. Germline V gene lookup returns CDR1 SEHNR and CDR2 FQNEAQ (reference sequence). CDR3 residues: CASSARLAGSTDTQYF. The CDR3 DNA is TGTGCCAGCAGCGCCCGACTAGCTGGGAGCACAGATACGCAGTATTTT.

The chain recombines TRBV6-5 with TRBJ1-5; 7 nucleotides line up with TRBD1. Germline V lookup: CDR1 MNHEY, CDR2 SVGAGI. CDR3 size: 14 residues. V was pared by 6 bases and J by 6 bases, with 8 bases of the junction left unmatched. CDR3 amino acids: CASRRQGFAQPQHF. The DNA of the CDR3 is TGTGCCAGCAGGAGACAGGGATTCGCTCAGCCCCAGCATTTT.

This clone has only a few counts. This chain joins TRBV14 and TRBJ2-7; D might be TRBD1 or TRBD2, each matching 5 bases. Trimming took 4 bases from V and 7 from J, leaving 14 bases between them. The CDR3 loop spans 13 amino acids. The germline V gene has CDR1 SGHDN and CDR2 FVKESK. CDR3 amino acids: CASSPQRGGEQYF. The CDR3 DNA follows: TGTGCCAGCAGCCCCCAGAGGGGCGGGGAGCAGTACTTC.

The J gene is TRBJ2-5, the V gene TRBV11-2, with TRBD1 matching over 9 bases. Germline V gives CDR1 SGHAT, CDR2 FQNNGV. The CDR3 contains 15 residues. After removal of 1 base from V and 3 bases from J, the junction contained 3 bases not matched to a gene. CDR3 loop: CASSLGGTGKETQYF. In DNA, the CDR3 is TGTGCCAGCAGCTTAGGGGGGACAGGGAAAGAGACCCAGTACTTC.

This chain uses TRBV2 with TRBJ2-3, with 9 positions matching TRBD2. The ends lost 8 bases at V and 2 bases at J; junction bases unmatched: 8. Germline V gives CDR1 SNHLY, CDR2 FYNNEI. CDR3 length: 15 amino acids. In DNA, the CDR3 is TGTGCCAGCGAAACTAGCGGGCCCAACACAGATACGCAGTATTTT. Protein sequence: CASETSGPNTDTQYF.

The chain is built from TRBV6-6 and TRBJ2-3, with TRBD1 matching 10 bases. The trim removed 6 bases at V and 6 bases at J, leaving 9 bases unmatched. Germline V gives CDR1 MNHNY, CDR2 SVGAGI (reference sequence). The CDR3 has 15 amino acids. The CDR3 spells CASRLRDRGFDTQYF. CDR3 bases: TGTGCCAGCAGGCTCCGGGACAGGGGATTCGATACGCAGTATTTT.

The gene calls are TRBV12-5 and TRBJ2-4; TRBD1 agrees at 8 bases. Looked up from germline, CDR1 is LGHNT and CDR2 is FRNRAP. The V and J ends lost 5 bases and 2 bases, in that order; junction bases with no gene match: 8. This CDR3 comprises 16 residues. CDR3 region: CASGLGTGGSKNIQYF. In nucleotides, the CDR3 is TGTGCTAGTGGTCTCGGGACAGGTGGATCCAAAAACATTCAGTACTTC.

This clone was detected a few times. This rearrangement joins TRBV7-7 to TRBJ2-7; a weak D match, TRBD2 (5 bases). This CDR3 has 14 amino acids. V was cut by 5 bases and J by 0 bases, with 11 bases left in between. Germline values: CDR1 SSHAT, CDR2 FNYEAQ (reference sequence). The CDR3 DNA sequence: TGTGCCAGCAGCCCGAGGGTGGACTCCTACGAGCAGTACTTC. Protein: CASSPRVDSYEQYF. Variable domain in full (rest from reference TRBV7-7 and TRBJ2-7): GAGVSQSPRYKVTKRGQDVTLRCDPISSHATLYWYQQALGQGPEFLTYFNYEAQPDKSGLPSDRFSAERPEGSISTLTIQRTEQRDSAMYRCASSPRVDSYEQYFGPGTRLTVT.

In this sample, this clone turned up a few times. This rearrangement joins TRBV7-9 to TRBJ2-2; tentative D call: TRBD1 (6 bases). The CDR3 is made up of 16 amino acids. Trimming pared 5 bases from V and 3 bases from J, leaving 16 bases between. Germline assignment: CDR1 SEHNR and CDR2 FQNEAQ (reference sequence). CDR3: CASSPRTAADTGELFF. The CDR3 DNA follows: TGTGCCAGCAGCCCAAGGACAGCCGCCGACACCGGGGAGCTGTTTTTT. The full variable domain, rest sourced from reference TRBV7-9 and TRBJ2-2, is DTGVSQNPRHKITKRGQNVTFRCDPISEHNRLYWYRQTLGQGPEFLTYFQNEAQLEKSRLLSDRFSAERPKGSFSTLEIQRTEQGDSAMYLCASSPRTAADTGELFFGEGSRLTVL.

This clone was seen once. The J gene is TRBJ1-2, the V gene TRBV7-2; no clear D. This CDR3 spans 14 amino acids. Trimming removed 3 bases at V and 4 bases at J, with 12 bases between. Germline CDR1 reads SGHTA; CDR2 reads FQGNSA. This CDR3 is CASSFPAGLYGYTF. Here the CDR3 DNA reads TGTGCCAGCAGCTTCCCGGCCGGCCTCTATGGCTACACCTTC.

A few counts support this clone. The chain combines TRBV18 with TRBJ2-7; D gene unclear. The V gene's germline CDR1 is KGHSH and CDR2 LQKENI. The CDR3 totals 15 residues. Trimming took off 2 bases at V and 7 bases at J, with 18 bases between the two ends. DNA of the CDR3: TGTGCCAGCTCACCAGGTAATGGGGTCAGAAGAGAGCAGTACTTC. Residues: CASSPGNGVRREQYF.

This chain uses TRBV19 with TRBJ1-2; a possible D gene is TRBD1 (6 bases). In germline, CDR1 is LNHDA, CDR2 SQIVND (reference sequence). CDR3 size: 15 residues. V was pared by 7 bases and J by 6 bases, with 21 bases between. CDR3 coding DNA: TGTGCCAGTACCTACGACCTTAGGGCAGGGGATGGCTACACCTTC. Protein sequence: CASTYDLRAGDGYTF.

The chain is built from TRBV5-1 and TRBJ2-5; TRBD2 might be the D (6 bases). CDR3 size: 14 residues. V was trimmed by 5 bases and J by 1 base, leaving 12 bases between them. Germline V gives CDR1 SGHRS, CDR2 YFSETQ. The CDR3 loop reads CASSGGAGQETQYF. The CDR3 DNA reads as TGCGCCAGCAGTGGCGGGGCAGGCCAAGAGACCCAGTACTTC.

The chain has TRBV19 and TRBJ2-3; D gene uncertain. The V end was cut by 9 bases, the J end by 0 bases, with 13 bases between. Germline V gene sequence: CDR1 LNHDA, CDR2 SQIVND (reference sequence). The CDR3 has 14 amino acids. The CDR3 region is CASSTGPSTDTQYF. CDR3 nucleotide sequence: TGTGCCAGCTCCACCGGCCCTAGCACAGATACGCAGTATTTT.

The CDR3 DNA sequence: TGTGCCAGCAGTTTTCAGGGTCTCTACGAGCAGTACTTC. Residues: CASSFQGLYEQYF. This chain links TRBV28 with TRBJ2-7; tentatively, D is TRBD1 (5 bases). This CDR3 has 13 residues. V was trimmed by 3 bases and J by 3 bases, leaving 9 bases between them. Germline CDR1 is MDHEN and CDR2 is SYDVKM.

V is TRBV5-1 and J is TRBJ1-4; D not resolved. V shed 4 bases and J shed 0 bases, with 16 bases lying between them. Germline loops: CDR1 SGHRS, CDR2 YFSETQ. The CDR3 has 17 residues. As DNA, the CDR3 is TGCGCCAGCAGCCCGGGTCACACGGCAGCAACTAATGAAAAACTGTTTTTT. Protein sequence: CASSPGHTAATNEKLFF.

The V and J genes are TRBV15 and TRBJ2-2; D uncertain. The germline V gene has CDR1 LNHNV and CDR2 YYDKDF (reference sequence). Trimming took 5 bases from V and 1 from J, leaving 11 bases between them. The CDR3 length is 15 residues. The CDR3 loop reads CATSRRAGNTGELFF. The CDR3 nucleotides read TGTGCCACCAGCCGCCGCGCCGGGAACACCGGGGAGCTGTTTTTT.

CDR3 sequence reads: CASSLGRFTGELFF. The CDR3 nucleotides are TGTGCCAGCAGTTTAGGTAGATTCACCGGGGAGCTGTTTTTT. The V gene is TRBV27, the J gene TRBJ2-2; D ambiguous. There are 14 residues in the CDR3. Germline loops: CDR1 MNHEY, CDR2 SMNVEV (reference sequence). The V and J ends lost 2 bases and 4 bases respectively, with 8 bases between them.

This rearrangement joins TRBV4-1 to TRBJ2-5, with 11 bases matching TRBD2. Germline CDR1 is MGHRA and CDR2 is YSYEKL. This CDR3 is built from 17 residues. J lost 4 bases, V lost 1 base, and 8 bases had no gene match. The CDR3 protein is CASSQGNSGRAGETQYF. CDR3 nucleotides: TGCGCCAGCAGCCAAGGAAATAGCGGGAGGGCCGGAGAGACCCAGTACTTC.

V and J are TRBV15 and TRBJ1-2, with 9 bases matching TRBD1. With 5 bases clipped from V and 7 bases from J, the junction kept 11 bases outside the gene matches. This CDR3 contains 15 residues. Per germline, CDR1 LNHNV and CDR2 YYDKDF (reference sequence). DNA of the CDR3: TGTGCCACCAGCTTTCCCCGGGACAGGGCTAGTGGCTACACCTTC. This translates into CATSFPRDRASGYTF. Drawing the rest from reference TRBV15 and TRBJ1-2, the complete variable domain is DAMVIQNPRYQVTQFGKPVTLSCSQTLNHNVMYWYQQKSSQAPKLLFHYYDKDFNNEADTPDNFQSRRPNTSFCFLDIRSPGLGDTAMYLCATSFPRDRASGYTFGSGTRLTVV.

This clone came up a few times. A junction end diverges from the germline sequence, so it may reflect a read error. The chain couples TRBV7-7 to TRBJ2-7; 7 positions match TRBD1. CDR1 is SSHAT, CDR2 FNYEAQ, per germline (reference sequence). This CDR3 is built from 14 residues. This chain's CDR3 is CASSPRQGPYEQYF. The CDR3 DNA reads TGTGCTAGCAGCCCACGACAGGGACCCTACGAGCAGTACTTC. The entire variable domain, with the rest obtained from reference TRBV7-7 and TRBJ2-7, is as follows: GAGVSQSPRYKVTKRGQDVTLRCDPISSHATLYWYQQALGQGPEFLTYFNYEAQPDKSGLPSDRFSAERPEGSISTLTIQRTEQRDSAMYRCASSPRQGPYEQYFGPGTRLTVT.

This clone was seen more than once but under ten times. The CDR3 bases are TGTGCCAGCAGCTTATCGGGGGCCGGGGAGCTGTTTTTT. Protein: CASSLSGAGELFF. The V call is TRBV7-7, the J call TRBJ2-2; D is perhaps TRBD2 (6 bases). This CDR3 spans 13 amino acids. Trimming took 2 bases from V and 6 from J, leaving 7 bases between them. The germline gives CDR1 SSHAT, CDR2 FNYEAQ (reference sequence).

The chain uses TRBV5-5 and TRBJ2-2; D is perhaps TRBD1 or TRBD2 (5 bases each). The CDR3 has 14 residues. Per the germline V gene, CDR1 is SGHKS and CDR2 is YYEKEE (reference sequence). V lost 0 bases and J 6 bases, leaving 9 bases between the germline ends. CDR3 DNA sequence: TGTGCCAGCAGCTTGGATACGGGACCCGGGGAGCTGTTTTTT. The encoded protein is CASSLDTGPGELFF.

The rearrangement links TRBV9 to TRBJ2-1; D gene uncertain. This CDR3 has 12 amino acids. Germline CDR1 reads SGDLS; CDR2 reads YYNGEE. V lost 5 bases, J lost 6 bases, and 9 bases lay in between. Here the CDR3 DNA reads TGTGCCAGCAGTCGGGTGGCCAATGAGCAGTTCTTC. Translating gives CASSRVANEQFF.